These T cell receptor beta chains were read from a single sample in a study of control samples from healthy donors and cancer patients. Repertoires were generated with immunoSEQ multiplex PCR, while TCRdb's copy carries only in-frame clones and drops some. The sample has about 140,000 clones; about 90% are singletons. The sample taken for sequencing was blood. The receptors shown here come from a young man in good health. Both conserved end residues are trimmed from each CDR3.

TRBJ1-3,TRBV4-3,ASSHHPPGDTIY
TRBJ2-5,TRBV12-3/TRBV12-4,ASRPTGVATQY
TRBJ1-6,TRBV5-6,ASSLGDSSYNSPLH
TRBJ2-7,TRBV28,ASSPGTGSPYEQY
TRBJ2-3,TRBV7-9,ASSRGIDTDTQY
TRBJ2-5,TRBV4-1,ASSHRREDSGQETQY
TRBJ1-2,TRBV28,ASSLDQEINYGYT
TRBJ2-7,TRBV27,ASGPNADFPMEQY
TRBJ1-5,TRBV3-1/TRBV3-2,ASSQAPNQPQH
TRBJ1-5,TRBV6-6,ASSPADSLDQPQH
TRBJ2-6,TRBV24-1,ATSLYTSPTSRANVLT
TRBJ1-1,TRBV19,ASSSRRGAGFTEAF
TRBJ1-5,TRBV5-3,AIRRGRGDQPQH
TRBJ1-2,TRBV5-6,ASRRTGSFNYGYT
TRBJ2-1,TRBV19,ASSIPLSYNEQF
TRBJ2-5,TRBV7-9,ASRTGTGTPEETQY
TRBJ2-3,TRBV7-3,ASSREGQGDGDTQY
TRBJ1-3,TRBV2,ASRGPSSGNTIY
TRBJ1-2,TRBV6-1,ASSEWGPAGYT
TRBJ2-7,TRBV18,ASSPPNYEQY